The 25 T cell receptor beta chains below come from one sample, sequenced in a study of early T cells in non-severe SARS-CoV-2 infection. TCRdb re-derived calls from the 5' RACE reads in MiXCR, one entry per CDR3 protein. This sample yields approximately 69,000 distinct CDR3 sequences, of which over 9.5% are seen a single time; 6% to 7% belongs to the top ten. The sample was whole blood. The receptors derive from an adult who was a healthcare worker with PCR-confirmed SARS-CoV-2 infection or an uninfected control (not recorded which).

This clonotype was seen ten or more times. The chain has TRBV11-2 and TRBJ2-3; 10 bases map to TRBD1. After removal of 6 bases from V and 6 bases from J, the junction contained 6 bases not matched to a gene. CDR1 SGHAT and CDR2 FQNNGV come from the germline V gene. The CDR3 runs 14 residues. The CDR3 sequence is CASRMTGGMDTQYF. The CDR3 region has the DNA TGTGCCAGCAGGATGACAGGGGGCATGGATACGCAGTATTTT.

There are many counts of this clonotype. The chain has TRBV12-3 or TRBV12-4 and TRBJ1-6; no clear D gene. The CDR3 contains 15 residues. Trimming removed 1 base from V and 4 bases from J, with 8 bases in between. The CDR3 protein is CASSLEVGYNSPLHF. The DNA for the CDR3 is TGTGCCAGCAGTTTAGAGGTCGGATATAATTCACCCCTCCACTTT.

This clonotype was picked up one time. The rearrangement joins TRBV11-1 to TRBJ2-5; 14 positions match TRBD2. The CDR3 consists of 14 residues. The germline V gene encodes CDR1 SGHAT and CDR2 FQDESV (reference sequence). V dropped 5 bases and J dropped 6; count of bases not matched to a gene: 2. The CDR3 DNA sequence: TGTGCCAGCAGCCGGACTAGCGGGAGGCAGACCCAGTACTTC. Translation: CASSRTSGRQTQYF.

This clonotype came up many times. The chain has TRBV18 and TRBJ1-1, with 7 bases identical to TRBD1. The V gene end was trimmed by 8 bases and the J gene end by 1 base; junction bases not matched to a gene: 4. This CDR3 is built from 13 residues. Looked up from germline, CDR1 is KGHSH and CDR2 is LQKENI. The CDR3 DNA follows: TGTGCCAGCGGGGGACAGACGAACACTGAAGCTTTCTTT. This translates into CASGGQTNTEAFF.

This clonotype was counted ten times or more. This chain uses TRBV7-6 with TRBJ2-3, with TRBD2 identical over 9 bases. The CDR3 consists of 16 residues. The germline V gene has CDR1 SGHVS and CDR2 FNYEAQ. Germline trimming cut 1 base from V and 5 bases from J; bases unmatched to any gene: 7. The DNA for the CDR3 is TGTGCCAGCAGCTTAGGGCGCGGGGGGGCCGGAGATACGCAGTATTTT. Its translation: CASSLGRGGAGDTQYF.

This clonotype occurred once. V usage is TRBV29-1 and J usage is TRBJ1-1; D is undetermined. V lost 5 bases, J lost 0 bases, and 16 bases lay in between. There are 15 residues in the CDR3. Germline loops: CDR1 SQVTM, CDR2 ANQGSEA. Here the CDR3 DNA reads TGCAGCGTTCGTACCCGGTTGGAAGTGAACACTGAAGCTTTCTTT. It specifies CSVRTRLEVNTEAFF.

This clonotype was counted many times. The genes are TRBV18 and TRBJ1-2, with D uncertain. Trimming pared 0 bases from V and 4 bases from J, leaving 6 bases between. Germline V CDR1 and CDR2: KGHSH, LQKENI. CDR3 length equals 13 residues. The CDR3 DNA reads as TGTGCCAGCTCACCACCCGAGAGCTATGGCTACACCTTC. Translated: CASSPPESYGYTF.

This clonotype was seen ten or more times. The CDR3 here is CASKGQVFTEAFF. For the CDR3, the DNA is TGTGCCAGCAAGGGACAGGTTTTCACTGAAGCTTTCTTT. This chain connects TRBV13 to TRBJ1-1; 8 bases line up with TRBD1. The CDR3 sequence is 13 residues long. Germline V gene sequence: CDR1 PRHDT, CDR2 FYEKMQ (reference sequence). Trimming took 7 bases from V and 4 from J; bases not matched to a gene: 5.

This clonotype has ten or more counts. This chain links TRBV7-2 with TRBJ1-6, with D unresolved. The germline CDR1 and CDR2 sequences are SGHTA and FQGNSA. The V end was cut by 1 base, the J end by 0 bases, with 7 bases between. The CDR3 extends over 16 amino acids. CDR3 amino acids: CASSLDGASYNSPLHF. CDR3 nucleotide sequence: TGTGCCAGCAGCTTAGACGGAGCCTCCTATAATTCACCCCTCCACTTT.

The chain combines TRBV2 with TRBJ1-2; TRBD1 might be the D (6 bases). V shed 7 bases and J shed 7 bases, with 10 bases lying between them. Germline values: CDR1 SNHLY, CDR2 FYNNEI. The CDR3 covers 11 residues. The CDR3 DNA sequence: TGTGCCAGCAACCAGGGGATTGGCTACACCTTC. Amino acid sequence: CASNQGIGYTF.

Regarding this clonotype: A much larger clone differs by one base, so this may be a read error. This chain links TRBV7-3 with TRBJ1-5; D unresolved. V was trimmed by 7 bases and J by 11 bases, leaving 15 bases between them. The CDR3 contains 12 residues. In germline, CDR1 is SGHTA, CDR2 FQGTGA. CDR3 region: CASNLNQVAQHF. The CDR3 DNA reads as TGTGCCAGCAACCTAAATCAAGTGGCCCAGCATTTT.

The CDR3 region is CASSLNGRENYGYTF. Here the CDR3 DNA reads TGTGCCAGCAGCTTAAACGGGAGAGAGAACTATGGCTACACCTTC. The chain combines TRBV7-9 with TRBJ1-2; unclear D gene. This CDR3 comprises 15 residues. Between the trimmed V and J ends, which lost 2 bases and 2 bases, there was a span of 12 bases. Per the germline V gene, CDR1 is SEHNR and CDR2 is FQNEAQ (reference sequence).

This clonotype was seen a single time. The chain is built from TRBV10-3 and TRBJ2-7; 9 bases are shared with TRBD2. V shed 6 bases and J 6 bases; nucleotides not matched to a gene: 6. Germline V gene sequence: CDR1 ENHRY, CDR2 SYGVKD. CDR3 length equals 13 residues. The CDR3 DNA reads TGTGCCATCAGCCCAGCGGGAGGTTTCGAGCAGTACTTC. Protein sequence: CAISPAGGFEQYF.

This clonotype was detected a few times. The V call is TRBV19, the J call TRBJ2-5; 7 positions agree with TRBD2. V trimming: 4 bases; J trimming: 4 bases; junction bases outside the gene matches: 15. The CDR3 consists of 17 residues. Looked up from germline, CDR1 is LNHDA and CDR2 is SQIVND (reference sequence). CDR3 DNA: TGTGCCAGTAGTAACAGGCAGCGGGAACTGGCTCGAGAGACCCAGTACTTC. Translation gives CASSNRQRELARETQYF.

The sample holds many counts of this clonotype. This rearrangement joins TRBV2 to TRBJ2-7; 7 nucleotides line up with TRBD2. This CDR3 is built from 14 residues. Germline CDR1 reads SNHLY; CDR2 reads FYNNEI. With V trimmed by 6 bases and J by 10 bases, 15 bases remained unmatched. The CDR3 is CASSVSGAYTKQYF. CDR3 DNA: TGTGCCAGCAGCGTGAGCGGGGCCTATACGAAACAGTACTTC.

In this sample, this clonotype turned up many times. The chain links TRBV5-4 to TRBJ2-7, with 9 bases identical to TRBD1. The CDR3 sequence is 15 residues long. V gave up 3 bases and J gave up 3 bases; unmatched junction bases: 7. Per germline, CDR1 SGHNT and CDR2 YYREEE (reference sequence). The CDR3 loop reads CASSSGQGSSYEQYF. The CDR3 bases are TGTGCCAGCAGCTCCGGACAGGGGTCCAGCTACGAGCAGTACTTC. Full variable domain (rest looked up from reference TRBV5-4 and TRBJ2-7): ETGVTQSPTHLIKTRGQQVTLRCSSQSGHNTVSWYQQALGQGPQFIFQYYREEENGRGNFPPRFSGLQFPNYSSELNVNALELDDSALYLCASSSGQGSSYEQYFGPGTRLTVT.

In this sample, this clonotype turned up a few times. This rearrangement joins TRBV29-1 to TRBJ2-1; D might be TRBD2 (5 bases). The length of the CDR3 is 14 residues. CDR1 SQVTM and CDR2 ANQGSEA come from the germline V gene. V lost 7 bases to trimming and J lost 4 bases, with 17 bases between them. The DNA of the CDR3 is TGCAGCGGGTCAGAGGGCAGCACGTACAATGAGCAGTTCTTC. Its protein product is CSGSEGSTYNEQFF.

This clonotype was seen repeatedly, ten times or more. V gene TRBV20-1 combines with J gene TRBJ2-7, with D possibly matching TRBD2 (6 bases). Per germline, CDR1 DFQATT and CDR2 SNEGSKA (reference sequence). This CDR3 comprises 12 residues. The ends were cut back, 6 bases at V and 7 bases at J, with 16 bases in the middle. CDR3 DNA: TGCAGTGCCCTGAGTGGGGAGGTGGAGCAGTACTTC. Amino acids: CSALSGEVEQYF.

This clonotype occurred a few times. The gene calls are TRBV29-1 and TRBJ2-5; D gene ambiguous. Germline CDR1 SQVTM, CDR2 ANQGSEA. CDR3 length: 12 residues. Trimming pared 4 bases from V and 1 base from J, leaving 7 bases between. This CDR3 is CSVVPGQETQYF. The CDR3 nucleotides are TGCAGCGTTGTTCCGGGCCAAGAGACCCAGTACTTC.

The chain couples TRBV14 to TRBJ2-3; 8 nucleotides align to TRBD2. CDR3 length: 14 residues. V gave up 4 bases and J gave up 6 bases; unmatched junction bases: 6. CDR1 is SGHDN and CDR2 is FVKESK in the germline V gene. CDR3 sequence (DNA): TGTGCCAGCAGCCCCCGGACTAGCTCGGATACGCAGTATTTT. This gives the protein CASSPRTSSDTQYF. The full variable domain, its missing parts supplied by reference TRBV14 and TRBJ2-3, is EAGVTQFPSHSVIEKGQTVTLRCDPISGHDNLYWYRRVMGKEIKFLLHFVKESKQDESGMPNNRFLAERTGGTYSTLKVQPAELEDSGVYFCASSPRTSSDTQYFGPGTRLTVL.

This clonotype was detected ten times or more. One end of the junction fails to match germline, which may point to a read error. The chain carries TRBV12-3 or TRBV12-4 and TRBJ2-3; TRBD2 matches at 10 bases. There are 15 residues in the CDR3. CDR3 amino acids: CASSIAGGLTDTQYF. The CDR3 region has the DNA TGTGCCAGCAGTATAGCGGGAGGCCTCACAGATACGCAGTATTTT.

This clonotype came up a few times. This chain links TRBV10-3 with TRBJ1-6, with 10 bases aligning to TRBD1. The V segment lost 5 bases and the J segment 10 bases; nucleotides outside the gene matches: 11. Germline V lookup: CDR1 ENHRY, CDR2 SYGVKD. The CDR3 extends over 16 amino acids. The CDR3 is CAISRQGAQSYSPLHF. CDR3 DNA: TGTGCCATCAGTCGACAGGGGGCGCAATCTTACTCACCCCTCCACTTT.

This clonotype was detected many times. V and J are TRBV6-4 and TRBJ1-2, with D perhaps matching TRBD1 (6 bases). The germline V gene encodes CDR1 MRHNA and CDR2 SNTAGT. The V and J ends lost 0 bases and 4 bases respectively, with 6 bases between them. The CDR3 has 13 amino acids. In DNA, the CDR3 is TGTGCCAGCAGTGACTCAGGGGGCTATGGCTACACCTTC. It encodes CASSDSGGYGYTF.

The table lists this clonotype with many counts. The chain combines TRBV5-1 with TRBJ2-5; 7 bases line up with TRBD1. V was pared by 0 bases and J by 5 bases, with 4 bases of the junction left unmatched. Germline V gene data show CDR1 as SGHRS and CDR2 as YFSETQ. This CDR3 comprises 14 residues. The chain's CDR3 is CASSLGQGRETQYF. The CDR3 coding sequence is TGCGCCAGCAGCTTGGGACAGGGTCGCGAGACCCAGTACTTC.

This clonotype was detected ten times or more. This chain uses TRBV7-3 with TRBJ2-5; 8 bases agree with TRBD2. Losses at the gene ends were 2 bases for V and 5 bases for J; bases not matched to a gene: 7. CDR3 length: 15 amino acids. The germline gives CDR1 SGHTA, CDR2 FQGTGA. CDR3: CASSLLGASGETQYF. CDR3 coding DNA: TGTGCCAGCAGCTTACTCGGGGCTAGCGGGGAGACCCAGTACTTC.